What follows is one T cell receptor beta chain and its context. What it binds is unknown. The sample has other DNA sequences that encode this CDR3 too. This entry is derived from a study of PD-1 blockade in mismatch repair-deficient tumors. Study observations and caveats: Tumor-resident clones, often absent from pretreatment blood, expanded after pembrolizumab and then contracted.

TCRs were sequenced from a few patients responding to pembrolizumab. J lost 5 bases, V lost 4 bases, and 8 bases had no gene match. CDR1 is SGHNT, CDR2 YYREEE, per germline (reference sequence). The CDR3 is made up of 16 amino acids. Some clones are missing from TCRdb's copy, which holds only in-frame ones; the method was immunoSEQ multiplex PCR. The sample carries around 23,000 clones, approximately 86% recorded once. The sequence came from an adult with mismatch repair-deficient cancer. Sequences were derived from peripheral blood, sampled 12 weeks after starting pembrolizumab. The rearrangement uses TRBV5-4 and TRBJ2-5, with 13 bases that match TRBD2. CDR3 region: CASSDVLAGGRETQYF. In nucleotides, the CDR3 is TGTGCCAGCAGCGACGTACTAGCGGGAGGGCGGGAGACCCAGTACTTC.